These T cell receptor beta chains were read from a single sample in a study of T cell responses to AZD1222 COVID-19 vaccine. Produced via immunoSEQ multiplex PCR; TCRdb's table is partial and in-frame only. Among 75,000 to 100,000 clones listed, approximately 91% were seen once. The sequencing here drew on peripheral blood, taken on day 0 of AZD1222 vaccination. The receptors shown here come from an adult in good health. The CDR3 runs from the conserved cysteine through the conserved F or W. A D gene is named only where the DNA matches it firmly. Size is stated for part of the rows, as once, few or many counts, or as a class when the clone is expanded.

j_call | clone_size | d_call | v_call | cdr3_aa | cdr3_nt
TRBJ1-5 | . | TRBD1 | TRBV10-2 | CASSLQGNQPQHF | TGCGCCAGCAGTTTACAGGGGAATCAGCCCCAGCATTTT
TRBJ2-7 | once | TRBD2 | TRBV12-5 | CASGLGLAGDNEQYF | TGTGCTAGTGGTCTGGGACTAGCGGGAGATAACGAGCAGTACTTC
TRBJ1-2 | . | . | TRBV25-1 | CASRPYAGDYGYTF | TGTGCCAGCCGCCCATACGCCGGGGACTATGGCTACACCTTC
TRBJ2-7 | . | TRBD1 | TRBV13 | CASSLTGTSSYEQYF | TGTGCCAGCAGCTTGACAGGGACCAGCTCCTACGAGCAGTACTTC
TRBJ2-7 | . | . | TRBV7-2 | CASTPEWGQSYEQYF | TGTGCCAGCACCCCGGAATGGGGGCAGTCCTACGAGCAGTACTTC
TRBJ1-2 | . | TRBD1 | TRBV18 | CASSPGRTGMYYGYTF | TGTGCCAGCTCACCCGGCCGGACAGGGATGTACTATGGCTACACCTTC
TRBJ1-2 | few | TRBD1 | TRBV7-9 | CASSHPGQTVGGYTF | TGTGCCAGCAGTCACCCGGGACAGACAGTTGGTGGCTACACCTTC
TRBJ1-6 | . | . | TRBV19 | CASSITGDDSPLHF | TGTGCCAGTAGTATCACCGGGGACGATTCACCCCTCCACTTT
TRBJ1-6 | . | . | TRBV14 | CASSPSFGPLHF | TGTGCCAGCAGCCCATCCTTTGGGCCCCTCCACTTT
TRBJ1-4 | . | . | TRBV27 | CASRRVGANEKLFF | TGTGCCAGCAGAAGAGTAGGTGCTAATGAAAAACTGTTTTTT
TRBJ1-5 | . | TRBD1 | TRBV12-5 | CASALSGQGADSNQPQHF | TGTGCTAGTGCCCTCTCGGGACAGGGGGCGGATAGCAATCAGCCCCAGCATTTT
TRBJ2-7 | . | TRBD2 | TRBV11-1 | CASSTSSGGLYEQYF | TGTGCCAGCAGCACCTCTAGCGGGGGGCTCTACGAGCAGTACTTC
TRBJ1-2 | once | . | TRBV3-1/TRBV3-2 | CASSLWADGYTF | TGTGCCAGCAGCCTATGGGCGGATGGCTACACCTTC
TRBJ1-2 | once | . | TRBV20-1 | CSASRDTLYGYTF | TGCAGTGCTAGTAGAGACACCCTCTATGGCTACACCTTC
TRBJ2-7 | . | . | TRBV5-5 | CASSLGHPLDEQYF | TGTGCCAGCAGCCTGGGACACCCCTTGGACGAGCAGTACTTC
TRBJ1-1 | . | . | TRBV7-9 | CASTLVSQLEAFF | TGTGCCAGCACCCTAGTGAGCCAGCTTGAAGCTTTCTTT
TRBJ1-1 | . | . | TRBV6-5 | CASSYTRNTEAFF | TGTGCCAGCAGTTATACAAGGAACACTGAAGCTTTCTTT
TRBJ1-6 | . | . | TRBV6-5 | CASSRTVENSPLHF | TGTGCCAGCAGTCGGACGGTGGAAAATTCACCCCTCCACTTT
TRBJ1-5 | . | . | TRBV27 | CASRGSTNQPQHF | TGTGCCAGCAGGGGGTCCACTAATCAGCCCCAGCATTTT
TRBJ2-4 | . | TRBD2 | TRBV27 | CASSLVRAGVAKNIQYF | TGTGCCAGCAGTTTAGTTAGAGCGGGAGTGGCCAAAAACATTCAGTACTTC
TRBJ2-3 | few | . | TRBV6-5 | CASSGTVRSTDTQYF | TGTGCCAGCAGCGGGACTGTACGTAGCACAGATACGCAGTATTTT
TRBJ2-7 | . | . | TRBV30 | CAWSRGYEQYF | TGTGCCTGGTCCCGGGGCTACGAGCAGTACTTC
TRBJ2-7 | . | TRBD1 | TRBV20-1 | CSAGTDYEQYF | TGCAGTGCCGGGACAGACTACGAGCAGTACTTC
TRBJ1-1 | . | . | TRBV4-2 | CASSPRVPMNTEAFF | TGTGCCAGCAGCCCCCGGGTACCCATGAACACTGAAGCTTTCTTT
TRBJ1-3 | . | TRBD1 | TRBV4-3 | CASSQVAGTVGNTIYF | TGCGCCAGCAGCCAAGTCGCCGGGACAGTGGGGAACACCATATATTTT
TRBJ2-1 | few | TRBD1 | TRBV5-1 | CASSLDRGLRNEQFF | TGCGCCAGCAGCTTGGACAGGGGGCTTAGGAATGAGCAGTTCTTC
TRBJ1-1 | . | TRBD1 | TRBV9 | CASSVGQGGNTEAFF | TGTGCCAGCAGCGTAGGACAGGGTGGGAACACTGAAGCTTTCTTT
TRBJ1-1 | . | . | TRBV7-3 | CASSLTGLAGGTEAFF | TGTGCCAGCAGCTTAACGGGACTCGCCGGGGGCACTGAAGCTTTCTTT
TRBJ2-7 | . | TRBD2 | TRBV7-3 | CASSLTGPTSGRPYEQYF | TGTGCCAGCAGCTTAACTGGGCCCACTAGCGGGAGGCCCTACGAGCAGTACTTC
TRBJ1-1 | . | TRBD1 | TRBV2 | CASRPDRVYTEAFF | TGTGCCAGCAGGCCGGACAGGGTCTACACTGAAGCTTTCTTT
TRBJ2-7 | . | . | TRBV2 | CASSPSYEQYF | TGTGCCAGCAGTCCCTCCTACGAGCAGTACTTC
TRBJ2-7 | few | TRBD1 | TRBV9 | CASSVGPGQGLEQYF | TGTGCCAGCAGCGTAGGCCCAGGACAGGGCCTCGAGCAGTACTTC
TRBJ1-2 | . | TRBD1 | TRBV28 | CASSAPGQGAYGYTF | TGTGCCAGCAGTGCTCCGGGACAGGGGGCCTATGGCTACACCTTC
TRBJ1-2 | . | TRBD1 | TRBV19 | CASSFGQGVTYGYTF | TGTGCCAGTAGTTTCGGACAGGGGGTAACCTATGGCTACACCTTC
TRBJ2-7 | . | . | TRBV29-1 | CSVGQVGQKYEQYF | TGCAGCGTTGGGCAGGTTGGACAGAAATACGAGCAGTACTTC
TRBJ2-1 | . | TRBD2 | TRBV5-1 | CASSKNSGSPYNEQFF | TGCGCCAGCAGCAAAAATAGCGGGAGTCCCTACAATGAGCAGTTCTTC
TRBJ2-5 | . | . | TRBV11-2 | CASSPIEVSGWETQYF | TGTGCCAGCAGCCCCATAGAAGTCTCAGGGTGGGAGACCCAGTACTTC
TRBJ1-2 | . | TRBD1 | TRBV5-1 | CASSTPDRGDGYTF | TGCGCCAGCAGCACCCCGGACAGGGGGGATGGCTACACCTTC
TRBJ2-3 | . | TRBD2 | TRBV9 | CASSPLHGRSTDTQYF | TGTGCCAGCAGCCCCCTCCACGGGAGGAGCACAGATACGCAGTATTTT
TRBJ1-1 | . | . | TRBV27 | CASSLSGPGARKAFF | TGTGCCAGCAGTTTATCCGGCCCGGGGGCGCGAAAAGCTTTCTTT
TRBJ1-1 | . | . | TRBV18 | CASSPTTDLEAFF | TGTGCCAGCTCACCTACGACGGACCTTGAAGCTTTCTTT
TRBJ1-3 | . | . | TRBV7-8 | CASSLRGGTSGNTIYF | TGTGCCAGCAGCTTGAGGGGGGGAACATCTGGAAACACCATATATTTT
TRBJ2-7 | . | TRBD1 | TRBV7-2 | CASSPGQGLSNF | TGTGCCAGCAGCCCGGGACAGGGGTTATCGAACTTC
TRBJ1-5 | . | . | TRBV5-4 | CASSSGVDQPQHF | TGTGCCAGCAGCTCGGGGGTGGATCAGCCCCAGCATTTT
TRBJ2-7 | few | TRBD2 | TRBV5-4 | CASSLATAGVEEQYF | TGTGCCAGCAGCTTGGCCACGGCGGGAGTGGAAGAGCAGTACTTC
TRBJ2-1 | . | . | TRBV7-2 | CASSLRYNEQFF | TGTGCCAGCAGCTTACGTTACAATGAGCAGTTCTTC
TRBJ2-3 | . | . | TRBV5-1 | CASRERGDSGGTQYF | TGCGCCAGCAGAGAGAGAGGGGACTCCGGCGGTACGCAGTATTTT
TRBJ1-1 | . | . | TRBV18 | CASSRGLDTEAFF | TGTGCCAGCTCACGGGGTTTGGACACTGAAGCTTTCTTT
TRBJ2-6 | . | . | TRBV7-8 | CASSLNPGANVLTF | TGTGCCAGCAGCTTAAATCCTGGGGCCAACGTCCTGACTTTC
TRBJ2-7 | . | . | TRBV5-8 | CASSLRYGPTYEQYF | TGTGCCAGCAGCTTGCGATACGGGCCAACCTACGAGCAGTACTTC
TRBJ2-5 | . | . | TRBV7-2 | CASSLTSVAQETQYF | TGTGCCAGCAGCCTGACTAGTGTCGCCCAAGAGACCCAGTACTTC
TRBJ1-1 | . | . | TRBV5-1 | CASSLEGPGSEAFF | TGCGCCAGCAGCTTGGAGGGGCCGGGATCTGAAGCTTTCTTT
TRBJ1-2 | . | . | TRBV10-3 | CAISNRNRAGYTF | TGTGCCATCAGCAACAGAAACAGGGCTGGCTACACCTTC
TRBJ1-6 | . | . | TRBV2 | CASSEGPRDSPLHF | TGTGCCAGCAGTGAAGGCCCCAGGGATTCACCCCTCCACTTT
TRBJ2-2 | . | . | TRBV7-2 | CASSPSVTNTGELFF | TGTGCCAGCAGCCCCTCGGTTACTAACACCGGGGAGCTGTTTTTT
TRBJ2-7 | . | TRBD2 | TRBV6-5 | CASSYSVGGGAGEQYF | TGTGCCAGCAGTTACAGTGTTGGCGGGGGGGCGGGCGAGCAGTACTTC
TRBJ2-7 | . | TRBD2 | TRBV6-5 | CASSLLTSGDGEQYF | TGTGCCAGCAGTTTATTGACTAGCGGTGACGGTGAGCAGTACTTC
TRBJ1-1 | . | TRBD1 | TRBV5-4 | CASSLGGGLNTEAFF | TGTGCCAGCAGCTTGGGAGGGGGCCTGAACACTGAAGCTTTCTTT